The table lists the clone carrying this T cell receptor beta chain with many counts. The sample is drawn from a study of T-cell reconstitution after alpha-beta-depleted transplantation in children. The V segment lost 3 bases and the J segment 1 base; nucleotides outside the gene matches: 2. CDR1 and CDR2 (germline): KGHDR, SFDVKD. The CDR3 runs to 15 residues. Unique molecular identifiers were used to barcode this TCRbeta library. TCRdb analysed the PCR reads with MiXCR anew, one entry per CDR3 protein. This table holds about 480,000 distinct CDR3 sequences, under 15% found once. The sequence came from a human donor who donated a stem cell graft to a child with combined immunodeficiency. V is TRBV24-1 and J is TRBJ2-1; 7 positions agree with TRBD2. Sequenced here: PBMCs from the stem cell graft donor, sampled from the stem cell graft. The CDR3 sequence is CATSDRTRSYNEQFF. CDR3 nucleotide sequence: TGTGCCACCAGTGATAGGACTAGGTCCTACAATGAGCAGTTCTTC.